This T cell receptor beta chain was identified during a study of shared clonotypes between healthy human individuals. Sequenced by immunoSEQ multiplex PCR; TCRdb stores in-frame clones only, minus some. The data contain around 430,000 clones, roughly 83% of them singletons. The CDR3 is 20 residues long. Germline CDR1 is SGHDN and CDR2 is FVKESK. After removal of 4 bases from V and 3 bases from J, the junction contained 18 bases not matched to a gene. The clonotype originates from a woman in her thirties or forties in good health. Some clones in this sample may be carry-over from other donors' samples. The rearrangement uses TRBV14 and TRBJ2-1; 10 bases map to TRBD2. What was sequenced was PBMCs. Written as DNA, the CDR3 is TGTGCCAGCAGCCGAATACGCCCCTCCAGCGGGAGGGGCAGCTACAATGAGCAGTTCTTC. Its translation is CASSRIRPSSGRGSYNEQFF. Full variable domain (outside the CDR3, taken from reference TRBV14 and TRBJ2-1): EAGVTQFPSHSVIEKGQTVTLRCDPISGHDNLYWYRRVMGKEIKFLLHFVKESKQDESGMPNNRFLAERTGGTYSTLKVQPAELEDSGVYFCASSRIRPSSGRGSYNEQFFGPGTRLTVL.